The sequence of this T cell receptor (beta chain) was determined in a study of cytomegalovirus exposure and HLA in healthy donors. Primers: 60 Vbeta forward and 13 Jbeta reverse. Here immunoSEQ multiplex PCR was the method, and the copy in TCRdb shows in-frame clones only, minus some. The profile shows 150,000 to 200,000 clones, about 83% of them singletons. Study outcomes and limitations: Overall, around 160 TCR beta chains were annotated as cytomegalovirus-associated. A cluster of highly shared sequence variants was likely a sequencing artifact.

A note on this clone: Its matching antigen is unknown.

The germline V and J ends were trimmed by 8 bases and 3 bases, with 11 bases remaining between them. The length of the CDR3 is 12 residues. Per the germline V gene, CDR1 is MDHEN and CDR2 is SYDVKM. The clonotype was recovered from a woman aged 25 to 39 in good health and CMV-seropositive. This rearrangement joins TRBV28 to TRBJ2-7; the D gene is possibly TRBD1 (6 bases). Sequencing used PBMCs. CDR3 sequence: CASGTRGYEQYF. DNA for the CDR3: TGTGCCAGCGGTACCAGGGGCTACGAGCAGTACTTC.